The text below deals with one T cell receptor (beta chain). The target antigen is unknown. The germline gives CDR1 SGHAT, CDR2 FQNNGV. This CDR3 is 14 amino acids long. Trimming at V came to 5 bases and at J to 5 bases, leaving 7 bases not matched to a gene. The sample belongs to a study of CD8+CD57+ T cells in acquired aplastic anemia. Across the whole study: DNA from sorted CD4+ and CD8+ cells averaged 3.2 ug.

Profiling that covered TCR beta VDJ and CDR3 relied on genomic DNA as its template. Each CDR3 protein is one row after TCRdb ran MiXCR on the reads. The repertoire holds around 220,000 distinct CDR3 sequences, less than 60% seen once, with approximately 20% in the top ten. The authors sequenced patients whose flow cytometry had shown CD8+CD57+ cell expansion. The patients all had a severe acquired aplastic anemia diagnosis. There was no therapy given to any patient before the blood sampling took place. Study results and limitations: Patients and controls shared about 30 CD8+ CDR3 sequences, which appeared highly expressed in patients and within their immunodominant clones.

The TCR comes from a human donor with aplastic anemia. J is TRBJ2-7 and V is TRBV11-2; 9 bases line up with TRBD1. Source material: sorted CD4+, CD8+, or CD8+CD57+ T cells (not recorded which) from PBMCs. This CDR3 reads CASSAGQGGDEQYF. The CDR3 DNA follows: TGTGCCAGCAGCGCGGGACAGGGCGGCGACGAGCAGTACTTC.